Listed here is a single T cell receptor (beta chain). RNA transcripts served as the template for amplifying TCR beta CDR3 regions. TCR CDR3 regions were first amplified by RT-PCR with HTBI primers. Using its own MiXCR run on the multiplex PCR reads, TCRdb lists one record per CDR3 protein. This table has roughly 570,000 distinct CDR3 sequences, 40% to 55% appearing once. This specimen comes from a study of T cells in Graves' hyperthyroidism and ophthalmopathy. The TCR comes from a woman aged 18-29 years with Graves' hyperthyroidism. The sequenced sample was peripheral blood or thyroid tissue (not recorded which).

This CDR3 reads CASRATGINTEAFF. The CDR3 DNA reads TGTGCCAGCAGGGCGACAGGGATTAACACTGAAGCTTTCTTT. The V call is TRBV12-3 or TRBV12-4, the J call TRBJ1-1, with 7 bases lining up with TRBD1. J gave up 2 bases and V 6 bases, and 6 bases lay outside the gene matches. This CDR3 is built from 14 residues.